The 24 T cell receptor beta chains presented below share a single source sample, sequenced in a study of blood T cell repertoires in COVID-19. Data came from immunoSEQ multiplex PCR; TCRdb stores just in-frame clones and leaves some out. This sample has over 150,000 clones, with about 80% found just once. Sequenced: PBMCs or T cells enriched from blood (not recorded which). The receptors come from a man aged 50-60 years who had recovered from COVID-19.

V is TRBV15 and J is TRBJ1-1; unclear D gene. CDR1 LNHNV and CDR2 YYDKDF come from the germline V gene (reference sequence). CDR3 length: 13 amino acids. The ends were cut back, 1 base at V and 6 bases at J, with 9 bases in the middle. The CDR3 bases are TGTGCCACCAGCAGAGGAGGTTTCCCTGAAGCTTTCTTT. Translating gives CATSRGGFPEAFF.

This chain joins TRBV10-2 and TRBJ1-3; 9 bases are shared with TRBD1. CDR1 and CDR2 from the germline V gene are WSHSY and SAAADI. The CDR3 loop spans 14 amino acids. Trimming cost V 6 bases and J 4 bases; bases outside gene matches: 4. CDR3 region: CASRGQGDGNTIYF. The CDR3 region has the DNA TGCGCCAGCAGGGGACAGGGAGACGGAAACACCATATATTTT.

This clone was seen a few times. The chain is built from TRBV5-1 and TRBJ1-1, with D perhaps matching TRBD1 (6 bases). Trimming removed 1 base from V and 5 bases from J, with 9 bases in between. Per germline, CDR1 SGHRS and CDR2 YFSETQ. The CDR3 length is 13 residues. CDR3 loop: CASSLTGWTEAFF. As DNA, the CDR3 is TGCGCCAGCAGCTTGACAGGGTGGACTGAAGCTTTCTTT.

V usage is TRBV18 and J usage is TRBJ2-1; 11 bases are a match to TRBD2. This CDR3 spans 19 amino acids. Trimming removed 0 bases from V and 0 bases from J; junction bases left unmatched: 7. CDR1 is KGHSH, CDR2 LQKENI, per germline. This CDR3 is CASSPPGLAGGLSYNEQFF. The CDR3 nucleotides read TGTGCCAGCTCACCACCCGGGCTAGCGGGGGGCCTCTCCTACAATGAGCAGTTCTTC.

DNA of the CDR3: TGTGCCATCAGTGTAGGCCTGGACAGGCCCATCTCTGGAAACACCATATATTTT. Its translation is CAISVGLDRPISGNTIYF. The rearrangement joins TRBV10-3 to TRBJ1-3, with 7 positions matching TRBD1. V dropped 4 bases and J dropped 0; count of bases not matched to a gene: 12. From germline, CDR1 is ENHRY and CDR2 SYGVKD. The CDR3 spans 18 residues.

This clone was observed once. The V gene is TRBV11-3, the J gene TRBJ2-1; TRBD1 matches 7 bases. The CDR3 is 15 amino acids. Per the germline V gene, CDR1 is SGHNT and CDR2 is YENEEA. The J segment lost 0 bases and the V segment lost 3 bases, leaving 2 bases of the junction unmatched. The CDR3 DNA is TGTGCCAGCAGCTTGAGGGGGCACTCCTACAATGAGCAGTTCTTC. This codes for CASSLRGHSYNEQFF. Looking up the rest from reference TRBV11-3 and TRBJ2-1 gives the full variable domain: EAGVVQSPRYKIIEKKQPVAFWCNPISGHNTLYWYLQNLGQGPELLIRYENEEAVDDSQLPKDRFSAERLKGVDSTLKIQPAELGDSAVYLCASSLRGHSYNEQFFGPGTRLTVL.

The rearrangement links TRBV5-3 to TRBJ2-5; 12 nucleotides line up with TRBD2. TRBV5-3 is reported as an ORF; its role is uncertain. The CDR3 sequence is 17 residues long. V lost 1 base, J lost 0 bases, and 4 bases stayed unmatched. DNA for the CDR3: TGTGCCAGAAGCTTGAATACTAGCGGGGGGTACCAAGAGACCCAGTACTTC. Translation gives CARSLNTSGGYQETQYF.

This chain links TRBV30 with TRBJ1-3; possible D gene TRBD1, 6 bases. The germline V gene has CDR1 GTSNPN and CDR2 SVGIG (reference sequence). The CDR3 length is 15 residues. V lost 2 bases, J lost 0 bases, and 11 bases lay in between. The CDR3 DNA is TGTGCCTGGAGTCGGGACAAAATCTCTGGAAACACCATATATTTT. This codes for CAWSRDKISGNTIYF.

There are a few counts of this clone. The V and J genes are TRBV7-9 and TRBJ2-3, with 11 bases aligning to TRBD2. This CDR3 has 15 residues. J lost 4 bases, V lost 6 bases, and 6 bases had no gene match. In germline, CDR1 is SEHNR, CDR2 FQNEAQ (reference sequence). CDR3 sequence reads: CASRETSGAADTQYF. The CDR3 DNA reads as TGTGCCAGCAGGGAGACTAGCGGGGCCGCAGATACGCAGTATTTT.

J is TRBJ2-1 and V is TRBV11-2, with 12 bases fitting TRBD1. Germline lookup yields CDR1 SGHAT and CDR2 FQNNGV. This CDR3 is 16 amino acids long. The trim removed 5 bases at V and 7 bases at J, leaving 9 bases unmatched. CDR3 in amino acids: CASSPLPGQGANEQFF. The CDR3 DNA reads as TGTGCCAGCAGCCCTCTTCCGGGACAGGGGGCAAATGAGCAGTTCTTC.

The chain has TRBV3-1 (or the pseudogene TRBV3-2) and TRBJ2-1; unclear D gene. Germline lookup yields CDR1 LGHDT and CDR2 YNNKEL (reference sequence). The CDR3 is 13 residues long. Trimming shortened V by 0 bases and J by 4 bases, and 4 bases separated the two germline ends. As DNA, the CDR3 is TGTGCCAGCAGCCAAGATACTTACAATGAGCAGTTCTTC. Its translation is CASSQDTYNEQFF.

The chain recombines TRBV2 with TRBJ2-7, with 7 bases aligning to TRBD1. This CDR3 contains 14 residues. CDR1 and CDR2 (germline): SNHLY, FYNNEI. Trimming at V came to 5 bases and at J to 2 bases, leaving 6 bases not matched to a gene. DNA for the CDR3: TGTGCCAGCAGTTTCGGGACAGCAACCTACGAGCAGTACTTC. Protein sequence: CASSFGTATYEQYF.

The rearrangement uses TRBV5-6 and TRBJ1-2; 8 nucleotides align to TRBD1. V was pared by 5 bases and J by 4 bases, with 10 bases of the junction left unmatched. Germline lookup yields CDR1 SGHDT and CDR2 YYEEEE. This CDR3 spans 15 amino acids. CDR3 sequence: CASSNQGALIYGYTF. CDR3 in DNA: TGTGCCAGCAGTAACCAGGGGGCCCTTATCTATGGCTACACCTTC.

The chain couples TRBV9 to TRBJ2-5; TRBD2 matches at 9 bases. V shed 4 bases, J shed 2 bases, and the junction held 6 bases outside the gene matches. The length of the CDR3 is 15 residues. The V gene's germline CDR1 is SGDLS and CDR2 YYNGEE. CDR3 in DNA: TGTGCCAGCAGCCCCGGACTAGCGACACAAGAGACCCAGTACTTC. Amino acid sequence: CASSPGLATQETQYF.

This clone was observed once. V is TRBV11-3 and J is TRBJ1-2; D is possibly TRBD1 (5 bases). There are 14 residues in the CDR3. From germline, CDR1 is SGHNT and CDR2 YENEEA. V was cut by 2 bases and J by 4 bases, with 11 bases left in between. CDR3 sequence (DNA): TGTGCCAGCAGCTTACAAGGCAGGGCCTATGGCTACACCTTC. It codes for CASSLQGRAYGYTF.

This clone came up once. V gene TRBV4-2 combines with J gene TRBJ2-7; TRBD2 matches 8 bases. The CDR3 extends over 15 amino acids. With 3 bases clipped from V and 7 bases from J, the junction kept 11 bases outside the gene matches. CDR1 LGHNA and CDR2 YNFKEQ come from the germline V gene. The chain's CDR3 is CASSQRTSGSDEQYF. CDR3 sequence (DNA): TGTGCCAGCAGCCAGCGAACTAGCGGTTCAGATGAGCAGTACTTC.

This clone was seen once. V and J are TRBV30 and TRBJ2-5, with D possibly matching TRBD2 (6 bases). The germline V gene has CDR1 GTSNPN and CDR2 SVGIG (reference sequence). Trimming removed 0 bases at V and 7 bases at J, with 18 bases between. This CDR3 has 15 residues. The CDR3 loop reads CAWSVREGLIGTQYF. CDR3 DNA: TGTGCCTGGAGTGTACGAGAGGGACTTATAGGGACCCAGTACTTC.

The chain recombines TRBV10-1 with TRBJ2-1; TRBD2 matches at 9 bases. The germline V gene has CDR1 WNHNN and CDR2 SYGVQD (reference sequence). After removal of 7 bases from V and 8 bases from J, the junction contained 12 bases not matched to a gene. This CDR3 region has 15 residues. CDR3 bases: TGCGCCAGCACCGATCCGGGACTAGCTGGGGATGAGCAGTTCTTC. Amino acids: CASTDPGLAGDEQFF.

This chain links TRBV3-1 (or the pseudogene TRBV3-2) with TRBJ1-5, with TRBD1 identical over 8 bases. CDR1 is LGHDT and CDR2 is YNNKEL in the germline V gene (reference sequence). The V and J ends lost 5 bases and 8 bases, in that order; junction bases with no gene match: 8. The CDR3 spans 14 residues. CDR3: CASSGTGGTKPQHF. For the CDR3, the DNA is TGTGCCAGCAGCGGGACAGGAGGTACTAAGCCCCAGCATTTT.

The chain has TRBV19 and TRBJ1-5, with D possibly matching TRBD1 (5 bases). Germline V gives CDR1 LNHDA, CDR2 SQIVND (reference sequence). The CDR3 is made up of 17 amino acids. The V end lost 2 bases, the J end lost 0 bases, and 14 bases lay between the germline ends. The chain's CDR3 is CASSIRGGGYSNQPQHF. The DNA for the CDR3 is TGTGCCAGTAGTATAAGGGGCGGGGGTTATAGCAATCAGCCCCAGCATTTT.

This clone occurred many times. The chain joins TRBV6-1 to TRBJ2-3; D possibly corresponds to TRBD1 (6 bases). V lost 1 base and J 1 base, leaving 9 bases between the germline ends. The germline V gene encodes CDR1 MNHNS and CDR2 SASEGT. This CDR3 comprises 15 residues. The CDR3 spells CASSEEAGGTDTQYF. The CDR3 DNA reads TGTGCCAGCAGTGAAGAGGCAGGGGGCACAGATACGCAGTATTTT.

The CDR3 is CSASDGGSGGNQPQHF. The CDR3 region has the DNA TGCAGTGCTAGTGATGGCGGGTCGGGTGGCAATCAGCCCCAGCATTTT. This chain uses TRBV20-1 with TRBJ1-5; the D is unclear. V was cut by 3 bases and J by 2 bases, with 17 bases left in between. This CDR3 contains 16 residues. In germline, CDR1 is DFQATT, CDR2 SNEGSKA (reference sequence).

The chain couples TRBV19 to TRBJ1-5; D gene uncertain. Trimming cost V 2 bases and J 5 bases, with 10 bases left between them. Germline-derived CDR1 and CDR2 are LNHDA and SQIVND (reference sequence). The length of the CDR3 is 14 residues. The CDR3 sequence: CASSIWQADQPQHF. The CDR3 DNA reads TGTGCCAGTAGTATATGGCAGGCAGATCAGCCCCAGCATTTT.

The V call is TRBV1, the J call TRBJ1-2; the table assigns TRBD1, which was not confirmed against the DNA. TRBV1 is a pseudogene segment. The CDR3 runs to 15 residues. Here the CDR3 DNA reads TGCACCAGCAGCCATGCCCGGGACAGCCTCTATGGCTACACCTTC. Amino acids: CTSSHARDSLYGYTF.